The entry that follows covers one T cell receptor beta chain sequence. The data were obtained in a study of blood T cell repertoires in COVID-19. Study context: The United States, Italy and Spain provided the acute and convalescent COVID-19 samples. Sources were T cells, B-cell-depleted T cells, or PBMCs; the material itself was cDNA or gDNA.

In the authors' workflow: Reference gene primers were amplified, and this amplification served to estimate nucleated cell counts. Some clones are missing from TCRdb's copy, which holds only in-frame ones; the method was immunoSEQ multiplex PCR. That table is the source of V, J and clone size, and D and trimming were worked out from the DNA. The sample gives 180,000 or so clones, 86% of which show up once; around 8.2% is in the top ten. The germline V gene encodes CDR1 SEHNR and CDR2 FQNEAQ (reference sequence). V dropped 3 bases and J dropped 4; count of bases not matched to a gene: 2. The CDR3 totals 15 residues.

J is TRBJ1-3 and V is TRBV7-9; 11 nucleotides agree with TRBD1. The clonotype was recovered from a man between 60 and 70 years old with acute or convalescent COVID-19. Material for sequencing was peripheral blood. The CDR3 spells CASSLDRGQGNTIYF. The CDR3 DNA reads TGTGCCAGCAGCTTGGACAGGGGGCAAGGAAACACCATATATTTT. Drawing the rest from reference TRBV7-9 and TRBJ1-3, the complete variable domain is DTGVSQNPRHKITKRGQNVTFRCDPISEHNRLYWYRQTLGQGPEFLTYFQNEAQLEKSRLLSDRFSAERPKGSFSTLEIQRTEQGDSAMYLCASSLDRGQGNTIYFGEGSWLTVV.